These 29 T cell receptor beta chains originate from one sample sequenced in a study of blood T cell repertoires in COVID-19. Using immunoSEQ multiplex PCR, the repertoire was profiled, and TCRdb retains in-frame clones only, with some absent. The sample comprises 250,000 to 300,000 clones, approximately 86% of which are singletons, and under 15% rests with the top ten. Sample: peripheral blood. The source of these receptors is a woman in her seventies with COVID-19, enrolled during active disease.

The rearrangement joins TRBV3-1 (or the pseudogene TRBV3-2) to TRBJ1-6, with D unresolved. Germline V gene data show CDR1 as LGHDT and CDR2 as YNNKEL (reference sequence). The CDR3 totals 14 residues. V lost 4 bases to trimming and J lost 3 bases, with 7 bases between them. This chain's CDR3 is CASSLSFYNSPLHF. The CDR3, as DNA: TGTGCCAGCAGCCTGTCTTTCTATAATTCACCCCTCCACTTT.

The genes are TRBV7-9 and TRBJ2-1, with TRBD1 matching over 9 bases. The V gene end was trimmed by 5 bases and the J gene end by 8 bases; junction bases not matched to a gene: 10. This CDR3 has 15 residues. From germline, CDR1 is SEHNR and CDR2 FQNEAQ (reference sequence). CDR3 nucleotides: TGTGCCAGCAGCAAGTCCGGGACAGGGCTCGATGAGCAGTTCTTC. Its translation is CASSKSGTGLDEQFF.

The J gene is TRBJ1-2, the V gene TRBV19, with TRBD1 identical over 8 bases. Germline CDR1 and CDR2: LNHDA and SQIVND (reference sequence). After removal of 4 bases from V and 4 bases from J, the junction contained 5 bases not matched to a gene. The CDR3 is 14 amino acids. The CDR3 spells CASSRGQGGYGYTF. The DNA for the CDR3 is TGTGCCAGTAGTAGAGGACAGGGAGGCTATGGCTACACCTTC.

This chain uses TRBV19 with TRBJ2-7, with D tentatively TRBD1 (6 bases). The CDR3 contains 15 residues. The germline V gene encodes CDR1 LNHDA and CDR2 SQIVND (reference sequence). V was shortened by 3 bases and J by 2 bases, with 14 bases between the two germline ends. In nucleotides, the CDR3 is TGTGCCAGTAGTATCTCACACAGGGAAGCCTACGAGCAGTACTTC. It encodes CASSISHREAYEQYF.

The CDR3 here is CASSILGRTQYF. The DNA of the CDR3 is TGTGCCAGTAGTATCCTTGGGAGGACGCAGTATTTT. The genes are TRBV19 and TRBJ2-3, with a weak D call TRBD2 (6 bases). The V end was cut by 3 bases, the J end by 9 bases, with 10 bases between. This CDR3 has 12 residues. Looked up from germline, CDR1 is LNHDA and CDR2 is SQIVND (reference sequence).

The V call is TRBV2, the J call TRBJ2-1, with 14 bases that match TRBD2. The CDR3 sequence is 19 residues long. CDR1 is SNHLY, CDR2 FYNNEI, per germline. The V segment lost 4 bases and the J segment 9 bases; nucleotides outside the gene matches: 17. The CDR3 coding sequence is TGTGCCAGCAGTGGACTAGCGGGGGGGATCACCCTCTACGGAAGTGAGCAGTTCTTC. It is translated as CASSGLAGGITLYGSEQFF.

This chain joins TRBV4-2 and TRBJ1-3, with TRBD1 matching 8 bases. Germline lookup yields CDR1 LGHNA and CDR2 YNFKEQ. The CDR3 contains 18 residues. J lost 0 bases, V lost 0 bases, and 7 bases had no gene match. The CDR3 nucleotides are TGTGCCAGCAGCCAAGAGACAGGGGTAGGGATCTCTGGAAACACCATATATTTT. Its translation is CASSQETGVGISGNTIYF.

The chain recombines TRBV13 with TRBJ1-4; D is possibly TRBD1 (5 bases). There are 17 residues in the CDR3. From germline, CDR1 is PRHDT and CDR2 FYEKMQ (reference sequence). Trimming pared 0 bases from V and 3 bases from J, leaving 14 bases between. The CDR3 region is CASSLGHVPGPNEKLFF. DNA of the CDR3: TGTGCCAGCAGCTTAGGCCACGTACCAGGGCCTAATGAAAAACTGTTTTTT. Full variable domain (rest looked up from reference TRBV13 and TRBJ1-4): AAGVIQSPRHLIKEKRETATLKCYPIPRHDTVYWYQQGPGQDPQFLISFYEKMQSDKGSIPDRFSAQQFSDYHSELNMSSLELGDSALYFCASSLGHVPGPNEKLFFGSGTQLSVL.

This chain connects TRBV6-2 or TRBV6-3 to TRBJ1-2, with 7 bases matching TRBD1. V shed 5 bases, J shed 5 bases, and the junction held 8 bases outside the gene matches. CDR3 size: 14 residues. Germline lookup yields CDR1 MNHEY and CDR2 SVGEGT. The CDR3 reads CASSNRDRLYGYTF. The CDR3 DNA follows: TGTGCCAGCAGTAACCGGGACAGATTATATGGCTACACCTTC.

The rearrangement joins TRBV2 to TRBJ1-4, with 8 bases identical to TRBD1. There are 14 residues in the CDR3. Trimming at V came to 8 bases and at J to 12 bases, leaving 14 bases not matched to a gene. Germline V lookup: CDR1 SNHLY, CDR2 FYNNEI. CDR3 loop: CASLRDRSVGELFF. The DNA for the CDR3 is TGTGCCAGCTTGCGGGACAGGTCCGTTGGGGAACTGTTTTTT.

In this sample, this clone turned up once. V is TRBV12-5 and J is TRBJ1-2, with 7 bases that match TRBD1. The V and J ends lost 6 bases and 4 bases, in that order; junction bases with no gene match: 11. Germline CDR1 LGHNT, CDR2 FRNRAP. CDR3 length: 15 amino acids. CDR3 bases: TGTGCTAGTGGCCGACGGGACAGTTGGGGCTATGGCTACACCTTC. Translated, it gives CASGRRDSWGYGYTF.

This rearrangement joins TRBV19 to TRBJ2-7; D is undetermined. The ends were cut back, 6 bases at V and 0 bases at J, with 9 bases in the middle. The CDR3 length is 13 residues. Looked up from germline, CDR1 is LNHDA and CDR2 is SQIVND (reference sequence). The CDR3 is CASSEPGSYEQYF. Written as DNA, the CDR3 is TGTGCCAGTAGCGAACCGGGCTCCTACGAGCAGTACTTC.

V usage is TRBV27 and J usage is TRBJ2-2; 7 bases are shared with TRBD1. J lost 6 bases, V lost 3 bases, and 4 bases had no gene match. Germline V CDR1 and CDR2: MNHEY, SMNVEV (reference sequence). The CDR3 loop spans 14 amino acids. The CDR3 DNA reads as TGTGCCAGCAGTTTTAAGGGGGCGGCCGGGGAGCTGTTTTTT. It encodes CASSFKGAAGELFF.

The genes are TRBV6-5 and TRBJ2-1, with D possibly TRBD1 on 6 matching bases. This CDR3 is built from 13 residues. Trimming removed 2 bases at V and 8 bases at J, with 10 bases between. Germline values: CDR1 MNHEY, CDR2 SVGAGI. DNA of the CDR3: TGTGCCAGCAGTTACGGGCAGGGGTATGAGCAGTTCTTC. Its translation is CASSYGQGYEQFF.

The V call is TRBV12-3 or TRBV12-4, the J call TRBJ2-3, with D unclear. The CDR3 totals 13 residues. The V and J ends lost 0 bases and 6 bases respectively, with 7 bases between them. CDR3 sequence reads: CASSLARSDTQYF. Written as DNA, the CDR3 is TGTGCCAGCAGTTTAGCGCGGAGCGATACGCAGTATTTT.

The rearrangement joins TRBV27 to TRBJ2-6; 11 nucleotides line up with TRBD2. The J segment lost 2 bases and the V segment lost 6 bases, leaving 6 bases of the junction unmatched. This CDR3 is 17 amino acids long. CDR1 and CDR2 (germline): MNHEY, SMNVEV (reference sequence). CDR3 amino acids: CASSLSGGAPGANVLTF. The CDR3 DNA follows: TGTGCCAGCAGCCTTAGCGGGGGGGCCCCTGGGGCCAACGTCCTGACTTTC.

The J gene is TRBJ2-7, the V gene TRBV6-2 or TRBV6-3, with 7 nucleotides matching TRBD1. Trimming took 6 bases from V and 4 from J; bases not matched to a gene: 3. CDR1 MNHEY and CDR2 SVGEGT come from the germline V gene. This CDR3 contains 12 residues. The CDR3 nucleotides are TGTGCCAGCAGCGTACAGGGGTACGAGCAGTACTTC. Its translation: CASSVQGYEQYF.

DNA of the CDR3: TGTGCCAGCAGTGGCTGGACAGGGGGTTCCGAGCAGTACTTC. Amino acid sequence: CASSGWTGGSEQYF. The rearrangement uses TRBV2 and TRBJ2-7, with 10 bases aligning to TRBD1. Germline V gene data show CDR1 as SNHLY and CDR2 as FYNNEI. Losses at the gene ends were 4 bases for V and 6 bases for J; bases not matched to a gene: 6. This CDR3 spans 14 amino acids.

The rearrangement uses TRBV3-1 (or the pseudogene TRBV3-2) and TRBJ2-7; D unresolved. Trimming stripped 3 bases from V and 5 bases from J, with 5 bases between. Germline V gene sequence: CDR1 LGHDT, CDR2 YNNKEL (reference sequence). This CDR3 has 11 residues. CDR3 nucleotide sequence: TGTGCCAGCAGCCATTTAAACGAGCAGTACTTC. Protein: CASSHLNEQYF.

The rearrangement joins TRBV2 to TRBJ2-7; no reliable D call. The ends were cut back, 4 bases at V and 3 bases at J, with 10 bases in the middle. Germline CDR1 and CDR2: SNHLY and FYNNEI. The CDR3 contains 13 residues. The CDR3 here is CASSVPSGYEQYF. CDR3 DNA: TGTGCCAGCAGTGTCCCCTCGGGCTACGAGCAGTACTTC.

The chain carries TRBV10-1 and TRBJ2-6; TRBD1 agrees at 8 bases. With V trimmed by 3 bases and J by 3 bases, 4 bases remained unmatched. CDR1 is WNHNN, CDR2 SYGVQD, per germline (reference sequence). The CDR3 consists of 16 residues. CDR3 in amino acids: CASSESDRDGANVLTF. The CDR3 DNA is TGCGCCAGCAGTGAATCGGACAGGGATGGGGCCAACGTCCTGACTTTC.

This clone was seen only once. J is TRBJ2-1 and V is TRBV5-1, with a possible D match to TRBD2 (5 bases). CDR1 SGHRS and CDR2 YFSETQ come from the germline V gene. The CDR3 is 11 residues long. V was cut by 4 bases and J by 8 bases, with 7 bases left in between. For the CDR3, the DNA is TGCGCCAGCAGCCCCGGGGATGAGCAGTTCTTC. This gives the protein CASSPGDEQFF.

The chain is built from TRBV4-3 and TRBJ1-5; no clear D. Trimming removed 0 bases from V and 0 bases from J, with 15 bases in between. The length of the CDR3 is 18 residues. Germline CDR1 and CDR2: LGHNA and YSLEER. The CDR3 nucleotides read TGCGCCAGCAGCCAAGATCTCGGGAGCGTGAATAGCAATCAGCCCCAGCATTTT. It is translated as CASSQDLGSVNSNQPQHF.

Here the CDR3 reads CASGLVTDSGNTIYF. The CDR3, as DNA: TGTGCTAGTGGTTTGGTAACAGACTCTGGAAACACCATATATTTT. The genes are TRBV12-5 and TRBJ1-3; the D is unclear. V gave up 0 bases and J gave up 0 bases, with 6 bases separating them. This CDR3 spans 15 amino acids. Germline V lookup: CDR1 LGHNT, CDR2 FRNRAP.

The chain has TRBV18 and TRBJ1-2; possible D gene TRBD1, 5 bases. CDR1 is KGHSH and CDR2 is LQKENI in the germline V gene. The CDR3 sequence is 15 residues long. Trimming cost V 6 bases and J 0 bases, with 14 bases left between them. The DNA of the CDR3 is TGTGCCAGCTCCCCAAACACGGGGGCTAACTATGGCTACACCTTC. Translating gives CASSPNTGANYGYTF.

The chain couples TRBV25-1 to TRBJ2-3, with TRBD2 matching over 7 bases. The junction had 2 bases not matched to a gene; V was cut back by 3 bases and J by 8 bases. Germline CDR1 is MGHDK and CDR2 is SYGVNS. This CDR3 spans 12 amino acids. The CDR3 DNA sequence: TGTGCCAGCAGTGAGCCGGGGGGTACGCAGTATTTT. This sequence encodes CASSEPGGTQYF.

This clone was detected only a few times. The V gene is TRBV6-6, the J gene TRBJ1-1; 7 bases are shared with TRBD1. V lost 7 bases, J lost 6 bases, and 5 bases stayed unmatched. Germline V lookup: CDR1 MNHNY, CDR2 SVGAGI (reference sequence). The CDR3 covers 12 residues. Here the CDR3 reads CASTLGGPEAFF. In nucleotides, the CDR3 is TGTGCCAGCACCCTAGGGGGCCCTGAAGCTTTCTTT.

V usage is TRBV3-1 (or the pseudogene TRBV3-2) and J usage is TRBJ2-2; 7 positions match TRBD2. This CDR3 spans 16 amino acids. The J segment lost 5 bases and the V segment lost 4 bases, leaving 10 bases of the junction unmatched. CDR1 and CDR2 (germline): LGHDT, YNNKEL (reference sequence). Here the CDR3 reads CASSPRGGSVTGELFF. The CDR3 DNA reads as TGTGCCAGCAGCCCCCGGGGAGGGTCAGTAACCGGGGAGCTGTTTTTT.

In DNA form, the CDR3 reads TGTGCCAGCAGTCCCCCTAAGAGGGCGGTTAAATATGAAGCTTTCTTT. It codes for CASSPPKRAVKYEAFF. V and J are TRBV6-6 and TRBJ1-1; D unclear. CDR1 is MNHNY and CDR2 is SVGAGI in the germline V gene (reference sequence). This CDR3 has 16 amino acids. V was shortened by 5 bases and J by 7 bases, with 23 bases between the two germline ends.